A single sample gave rise to the 7 T cell receptor beta chains below, sequenced in a study of beta chain features in type 1 diabetes. These TCRs are of unknown antigen specificity. Expressed TCRB transcripts were sequenced, since all the RNA that had been isolated was reverse transcribed. TCRdb keeps only in-frame clones here, not all; method: immunoSEQ multiplex PCR. This repertoire shows around 300,000 clones, approximately 15% found once; its top ten account for less than 0.02%. Findings and limits, study-wide: Moderate but significant shortening of TCRB CDR3s was recorded in all four CD4+ subsets from Type 1 diabetes patients.

Sequencing was done on a sample of naive CD4+ T cells from blood. These receptors all come from a man younger than 35 with type 1 diabetes.

Details on this clone: A read error may explain this, as a much larger clone is one base away. The rearrangement joins TRBV7-2 to TRBJ2-1; D uncertain. Germline-derived CDR1 and CDR2 are SGHTA and FQGNSA. CDR3 length: 13 residues. V was clipped by 1 base and J by 3 bases, with 4 bases between them. The CDR3 loop reads CASSLDSYNEQFF. Written as DNA, the CDR3 is TGTGCCAGCAGCTTAGACAGCTACAATGAGCAGTTCTTC.

The gene calls are TRBV7-9 and TRBJ2-2; TRBD2 aligns across 7 bases. Germline trimming cut 1 base from V and 5 bases from J; bases unmatched to any gene: 7. In germline, CDR1 is SEHNR, CDR2 FQNEAQ (reference sequence). The length of the CDR3 is 16 residues. DNA of the CDR3: TGTGCCAGCAGCTTAGTTCCCGGGAGGAGGACCGGGGAGCTGTTTTTT. Translating it yields CASSLVPGRRTGELFF.

In its sample, this clone was seen a few times. The V and J genes are TRBV11-2 and TRBJ1-5; 9 bases map to TRBD1. CDR3 length equals 16 residues. CDR1 SGHAT and CDR2 FQNNGV come from the germline V gene. The V segment lost 1 base and the J segment 0 bases; nucleotides outside the gene matches: 1. The CDR3 nucleotides read TGTGCCAGCAGCTTAGGACAGGGGGGTAGCAATCAGCCCCAGCATTTT. It yields the protein CASSLGQGGSNQPQHF.

The chain uses TRBV6-5 and TRBJ2-7, with TRBD1 as a possible D gene (6 bases). The V and J ends lost 5 bases and 4 bases respectively, with 9 bases between them. Germline values: CDR1 MNHEY, CDR2 SVGAGI. This CDR3 is 12 amino acids long. The CDR3 DNA sequence: TGTGCCAGCAGTCAGGGGAAGTACGAGCAGTACTTC. Translation gives CASSQGKYEQYF.

A note on this clone: This CDR3 is also generated by other DNA sequences in the sample. This sequence joins TRBV5-1 and TRBJ2-5; D gene ambiguous. This CDR3 has 13 amino acids. Germline assignment: CDR1 SGHRS and CDR2 YFSETQ. V was shortened by 0 bases and J by 1 base, with 4 bases between the two germline ends. In DNA form, the CDR3 reads TGCGCCAGCAGCTTGGGACTCCAAGAGACCCAGTACTTC. It yields the protein CASSLGLQETQYF.

This clone was seen more than once but under ten times. This chain links TRBV6-5 with TRBJ2-3; no clear D. The germline V and J ends were trimmed by 0 bases and 5 bases, with 6 bases remaining between them. The germline V gene has CDR1 MNHEY and CDR2 SVGAGI. This CDR3 region has 13 residues. The CDR3 nucleotides read TGTGCCAGCAGTTACTCATCGGGAGATACGCAGTATTTT. It translates to CASSYSSGDTQYF.

This clone was seen a handful of times. V and J are TRBV6-5 and TRBJ1-2, with D uncertain. The germline gives CDR1 MNHEY, CDR2 SVGAGI. CDR3 length: 13 residues. V lost 6 bases and J lost 8, with 16 bases in between. The CDR3 sequence is CASSQVGVWGYTF. CDR3 nucleotide sequence: TGTGCCAGCAGCCAGGTCGGGGTCTGGGGCTACACCTTC.